This T cell receptor beta chain derives from a study of T cell responses to AZD1222 COVID-19 vaccine. The repertoire was sequenced with immunoSEQ multiplex PCR; TCRdb's copy has only in-frame clones and lacks some. The sample shows 130,000 or so clones, approximately 84% of them seen only once. This sequence was found in an adult in good health. This specimen was peripheral blood, taken on day 0 of AZD1222 vaccination.

The CDR3 nucleotides read TGCGCCAGCAGCTTGGCCGGGACAGGCATCTACGAGCAGTACTTC. Translated, it gives CASSLAGTGIYEQYF. This rearrangement joins TRBV5-1 to TRBJ2-7, with 8 nucleotides matching TRBD1. The trim removed 0 bases at V and 3 bases at J, leaving 5 bases unmatched. Germline V gene sequence: CDR1 SGHRS, CDR2 YFSETQ. This CDR3 region has 15 residues.